Sequencing of this TCR beta chain was carried out in a study of T cell responses to AZD1222 COVID-19 vaccine. Study findings and constraints: Just a handful of AZD1222 recipients tested seropositive at baseline. Repertoires were collected only later (after the peak T cell response had occurred). Females made up more of the donors, who were largely white British, and clonal diversity may have come out too low.

With respect to this clone: Its antigen is unidentified.

Germline V gives CDR1 SGHAT, CDR2 FQNNGV. J lost 3 bases, V lost 4 bases, and 8 bases had no gene match. This CDR3 comprises 15 residues. The method was immunoSEQ multiplex PCR; TCRdb's version includes in-frame clones alone and lacks a portion of them. The data contain 150,000 to 200,000 clones, approximately 94% of them singletons. This receptor was identified in an adult in good health. The input for sequencing was peripheral blood, taken on day 0 of AZD1222 vaccination. This rearrangement joins TRBV11-2 to TRBJ1-2; 7 bases fit TRBD1. Here the CDR3 reads CASSSGQAAYYGYTF. For the CDR3, the DNA is TGTGCCAGCAGCTCTGGACAGGCGGCATACTATGGCTACACCTTC.